A selection of T cell receptor beta chains follows, all from one sample in a study of shared clonotypes between healthy human individuals. TCRdb's table, derived via immunoSEQ multiplex PCR, lists solely in-frame clones and lacks some. This sample has about 2.2 million clones, with approximately 94% found just once. The sequenced sample consisted of naive CD8+ T cells from PBMCs. Receptor source: a man younger than 35 in good health. Some clones in this sample may be carry-over from other donors' samples. Both conserved end residues are part of each CDR3. The D gene is left open where the match is weak. Rows give clone size only sometimes, using once, few, many, or a class for an expanded clone.

clone size: .; V gene: TRBV14; D gene: TRBD2; J gene: TRBJ2-3; CDR3 DNA: TGTGCCAGCAGTCTTATAGCGGGACCTAGCACAGATACGCAGTATTTT; CDR3 protein: CASSLIAGPSTDTQYF
clone size: .; V gene: TRBV27; D gene: .; J gene: TRBJ2-7; CDR3 DNA: TGTGCCAGCAGTTTATCTAGCGGAACATGGCCCTACGAGCAGTACTTC; CDR3 protein: CASSLSSGTWPYEQYF
clone size: once; V gene: TRBV5-1; D gene: .; J gene: TRBJ1-1; CDR3 DNA: TGCGCCAGCAGCTTGGGCTTTCCGGGACACAAGATGGGCACTGAAGCTTTCTTT; CDR3 protein: CASSLGFPGHKMGTEAFF
clone size: .; V gene: TRBV27; D gene: .; J gene: TRBJ1-1; CDR3 DNA: TGTGCCAGCAGCCACAGCAGTGGGGAATCGAACACTGAAGCTTTCTTT; CDR3 protein: CASSHSSGESNTEAFF
clone size: .; V gene: TRBV9; D gene: TRBD1; J gene: TRBJ1-2; CDR3 DNA: TGTGCCAGCAGCCCCTCGGGACAGGAATACTATGGCTACACCTTC; CDR3 protein: CASSPSGQEYYGYTF
clone size: .; V gene: TRBV27; D gene: TRBD1; J gene: TRBJ1-5; CDR3 DNA: TGTGCCAGCAGTTTGAGGGGGCTAGGTCAGCCCCAGCATTTT; CDR3 protein: CASSLRGLGQPQHF
clone size: .; V gene: TRBV6-6; D gene: TRBD2; J gene: TRBJ2-7; CDR3 DNA: TGTGCCAGCAGTTATGGACTAGCGTCCTACGAGCAGTACTTC; CDR3 protein: CASSYGLASYEQYF
clone size: once; V gene: TRBV2; D gene: TRBD1; J gene: TRBJ2-5; CDR3 DNA: TGTGCCAGCAGTGACCGGGACAGTCCCCAAGAGACCCAGTACTTC; CDR3 protein: CASSDRDSPQETQYF
clone size: .; V gene: TRBV13; D gene: TRBD2; J gene: TRBJ2-1; CDR3 DNA: TGTGCCAGCAGACGGATCGGACTAGCGAGACCTTCGGATGAGCAGTTCTTC; CDR3 protein: CASRRIGLARPSDEQFF
clone size: few; V gene: TRBV19; D gene: .; J gene: TRBJ1-1; CDR3 DNA: TGTGCCAGTAGTGGACGGACGGAGCCGGAAGAAGCTTTCTTT; CDR3 protein: CASSGRTEPEEAFF
clone size: once; V gene: TRBV28; D gene: .; J gene: TRBJ2-7; CDR3 DNA: TGTGCCAGCAGTTTCCTCGGGAACTCCTACGAGCAGTACTTC; CDR3 protein: CASSFLGNSYEQYF
clone size: once; V gene: TRBV9; D gene: TRBD2; J gene: TRBJ2-3; CDR3 DNA: TGTGCCAGCAGCGGAGCGCAGGGCGGGAGGGCCGCGGATACGCAGTATTTT; CDR3 protein: CASSGAQGGRAADTQYF
clone size: .; V gene: TRBV7-9; D gene: .; J gene: TRBJ2-4; CDR3 DNA: TGTGCCAGCAGCTTACCAGAAGCCAAAAACATTCAGTACTTC; CDR3 protein: CASSLPEAKNIQYF
clone size: .; V gene: TRBV27; D gene: .; J gene: TRBJ2-7; CDR3 DNA: TGTGCCAGCAGCCTCCCCGGGGGAACCTACGAGCAGTACTTC; CDR3 protein: CASSLPGGTYEQYF
clone size: .; V gene: TRBV19; D gene: .; J gene: TRBJ1-5; CDR3 DNA: TGTGCCAGTAGTATTTGGGGGGCAGATCAGCCCCAGCATTTT; CDR3 protein: CASSIWGADQPQHF
clone size: .; V gene: TRBV7-8; D gene: TRBD1; J gene: TRBJ1-1; CDR3 DNA: TGTGCCAGCAGCACACAGGGGAAGGAAGCTTTCTTT; CDR3 protein: CASSTQGKEAFF
clone size: .; V gene: TRBV28; D gene: .; J gene: TRBJ1-1; CDR3 DNA: TGTGCCAGCAGTCCCCATGGGGGGGCGTTCGCTGAAGCTTTCTTT; CDR3 protein: CASSPHGGAFAEAFF
clone size: .; V gene: TRBV6-1; D gene: TRBD1; J gene: TRBJ1-2; CDR3 DNA: TGTGCCAGCAGTTTGACAGGGGCCGGCTATGGCTACACCTTC; CDR3 protein: CASSLTGAGYGYTF
clone size: .; V gene: TRBV18; D gene: .; J gene: TRBJ2-1; CDR3 DNA: TGTGCCAGCTCAAACCCTGGGGGGAAAAATTACAATGAGCAGTTCTTC; CDR3 protein: CASSNPGGKNYNEQFF
clone size: .; V gene: TRBV27; D gene: .; J gene: TRBJ1-5; CDR3 DNA: TGTGCCAGCAGTTTATCGGGCTCTGATCAGCCCCAGCATTTT; CDR3 protein: CASSLSGSDQPQHF
clone size: .; V gene: TRBV15; D gene: .; J gene: TRBJ2-1; CDR3 DNA: TGTGCCACCAGCCGAAAACTAGAAGCTGGCCCATACAATGAGCAGTTCTTC; CDR3 protein: CATSRKLEAGPYNEQFF
clone size: .; V gene: TRBV19; D gene: .; J gene: TRBJ1-3; CDR3 DNA: TGTGCCAGTAGTTTTGGGGCTGGAAACACCATATATTTT; CDR3 protein: CASSFGAGNTIYF
clone size: .; V gene: TRBV5-6; D gene: .; J gene: TRBJ1-1; CDR3 DNA: TGTGCCAGCAGCTACTCACAGGTCGGAAGCACTGAAGCTTTCTTT; CDR3 protein: CASSYSQVGSTEAFF
clone size: .; V gene: TRBV7-9; D gene: .; J gene: TRBJ2-7; CDR3 DNA: TGTGCCAGCAGCCGACACAGCTCCTACGAGCAGTACTTC; CDR3 protein: CASSRHSSYEQYF
clone size: .; V gene: TRBV27; D gene: .; J gene: TRBJ1-5; CDR3 DNA: TGTGCCAGCAAGAGGAAAGCGGACTCTCCGAGAAATCAGCCCCAGCATTTT; CDR3 protein: CASKRKADSPRNQPQHF
clone size: .; V gene: TRBV29-1; D gene: .; J gene: TRBJ1-2; CDR3 DNA: TGCAGCGTTGAATTTGGGGGTGGCTACACCTTC; CDR3 protein: CSVEFGGGYTF
clone size: .; V gene: TRBV27; D gene: .; J gene: TRBJ2-7; CDR3 DNA: TGTGCCAGCAGTTTACGAGGGACGTACGAGCAGTACTTC; CDR3 protein: CASSLRGTYEQYF
clone size: few; V gene: TRBV9; D gene: TRBD2; J gene: TRBJ2-7; CDR3 DNA: TGTGCCAGCAGCCCCGGGGGGAACGAGCAGTACTTC; CDR3 protein: CASSPGGNEQYF
clone size: .; V gene: TRBV11-2; D gene: .; J gene: TRBJ2-7; CDR3 DNA: TGTGCCAGCAGCTCATACTACGAGCAGTACTTC; CDR3 protein: CASSSYYEQYF
clone size: .; V gene: TRBV5-1; D gene: .; J gene: TRBJ2-1; CDR3 DNA: TGCGCCAGCAGCTTCGGAGGGACCCACAATGAGCAGTTCTTC; CDR3 protein: CASSFGGTHNEQFF
clone size: .; V gene: TRBV28; D gene: TRBD1; J gene: TRBJ1-5; CDR3 DNA: TGTGCCAGCAGAGACAGGGGCAGCCAGCCCCAGCATTTT; CDR3 protein: CASRDRGSQPQHF
clone size: once; V gene: TRBV10-3; D gene: .; J gene: TRBJ2-5; CDR3 DNA: TGTGCCATCAGTGAAGGTCGGAAAGAGACCCAGTACTTC; CDR3 protein: CAISEGRKETQYF
clone size: .; V gene: TRBV29-1; D gene: .; J gene: TRBJ1-1; CDR3 DNA: TGCAGCGTTGTAAAGGACGAAGTCAACACTGAAGCTTTCTTT; CDR3 protein: CSVVKDEVNTEAFF
clone size: .; V gene: TRBV9; D gene: TRBD1; J gene: TRBJ2-7; CDR3 DNA: TGTGCCAGCAGCGCCGGACAGGGTGGGTACGAGCAGTACTTC; CDR3 protein: CASSAGQGGYEQYF
clone size: .; V gene: TRBV7-9; D gene: TRBD2; J gene: TRBJ2-1; CDR3 DNA: TGTGCCAGCAGCTTAGTGTCTAGCGGAGCCTACAATGAGCAGTTCTTC; CDR3 protein: CASSLVSSGAYNEQFF
clone size: .; V gene: TRBV27; D gene: .; J gene: TRBJ2-3; CDR3 DNA: TGTGCCAGCAGTCCCCTAGGGGCGGGATCTAGCACAGATACGCAGTATTTT; CDR3 protein: CASSPLGAGSSTDTQYF
clone size: .; V gene: TRBV27; D gene: .; J gene: TRBJ2-7; CDR3 DNA: TGTGCCAGCAGTTTACAGCTGGCCTACGAGCAGTACTTC; CDR3 protein: CASSLQLAYEQYF
clone size: .; V gene: TRBV10-3; D gene: .; J gene: TRBJ2-5; CDR3 DNA: TGTGCCACCGGGCAGGAGGGTGGAGAGACCCAGTACTTC; CDR3 protein: CATGQEGGETQYF
clone size: .; V gene: TRBV28; D gene: TRBD1; J gene: TRBJ1-2; CDR3 DNA: TGTGCCAGCAGTCACCCTCGGACAGGGGGGAACCCTGGCTACACCTTC; CDR3 protein: CASSHPRTGGNPGYTF
clone size: .; V gene: TRBV9; D gene: TRBD1; J gene: TRBJ2-7; CDR3 DNA: TGTGCCAGCAGCGCATCCGGGACAGTCACCTACGAGCAGTACTTC; CDR3 protein: CASSASGTVTYEQYF
clone size: .; V gene: TRBV27; D gene: .; J gene: TRBJ2-6; CDR3 DNA: TGTGCCAGCAGTCGGCAGGGGATTGCTGGGGCCAACGTCCTGACTTTC; CDR3 protein: CASSRQGIAGANVLTF
clone size: .; V gene: TRBV28; D gene: TRBD2; J gene: TRBJ2-1; CDR3 DNA: TGTGCCAGCAGTACCCAACGCGGGAGGGTCTACAATGAGCAGTTCTTC; CDR3 protein: CASSTQRGRVYNEQFF
clone size: .; V gene: TRBV6-5; D gene: .; J gene: TRBJ2-5; CDR3 DNA: TGTGCCAGCAGCCCCGGACCCAAGGAGACCCAGTACTTC; CDR3 protein: CASSPGPKETQYF
clone size: .; V gene: TRBV6-5; D gene: .; J gene: TRBJ2-7; CDR3 DNA: TGTGCCAGCAGCCCGGGGGCTAGCTCCTACGAGCAGTACTTC; CDR3 protein: CASSPGASSYEQYF
clone size: .; V gene: TRBV2; D gene: .; J gene: TRBJ2-7; CDR3 DNA: TGTGCCAGTGGGGGGTACGAGCAGTACTTC; CDR3 protein: CASGGYEQYF
clone size: .; V gene: TRBV5-4; D gene: .; J gene: TRBJ2-7; CDR3 DNA: TGTGCCAGCTCCGCAGGTCCAACCTACGAGCAGTACTTC; CDR3 protein: CASSAGPTYEQYF
clone size: .; V gene: TRBV14; D gene: .; J gene: TRBJ2-7; CDR3 DNA: TGTGCCAGCAGCCAAAATGCAGGGAGGACTCAAACCTACGAGCAGTACTTC; CDR3 protein: CASSQNAGRTQTYEQYF
clone size: .; V gene: TRBV5-6; D gene: TRBD2; J gene: TRBJ2-1; CDR3 DNA: TGTGCCAGCAGCTTGGAACTAGCGGGCCCCCTAGGCTACAATGAGCAGTTCTTC; CDR3 protein: CASSLELAGPLGYNEQFF
clone size: once; V gene: TRBV5-6; D gene: .; J gene: TRBJ1-1; CDR3 DNA: TGTGCCAGCAGCTTGGGGCGGACCGACACTGAAGCTTTCTTT; CDR3 protein: CASSLGRTDTEAFF
clone size: .; V gene: TRBV29-1; D gene: .; J gene: TRBJ2-3; CDR3 DNA: TGCAGCGTTGAAGATAGGTTCGGCACAGATACGCAGTATTTT; CDR3 protein: CSVEDRFGTDTQYF
clone size: .; V gene: TRBV29-1; D gene: TRBD2; J gene: TRBJ2-1; CDR3 DNA: TGCAGCGTTTGGGGGGGGTTCTACAATGAGCAGTTCTTC; CDR3 protein: CSVWGGFYNEQFF
clone size: .; V gene: TRBV27; D gene: TRBD2; J gene: TRBJ2-3; CDR3 DNA: TGTGCCAGCAGCCCCTCGGCGGGAGAAATCACAGATACGCAGTATTTT; CDR3 protein: CASSPSAGEITDTQYF
clone size: .; V gene: TRBV29-1; D gene: .; J gene: TRBJ1-2; CDR3 DNA: TGCAGCGTTGAAGATCCTTTCCCGGATATGGATGGCTACACCTTC; CDR3 protein: CSVEDPFPDMDGYTF
clone size: once; V gene: TRBV5-1; D gene: TRBD1; J gene: TRBJ1-1; CDR3 DNA: TGCGCCAGCAGCTTGGGGACAGGGGGCTCAGGCACTGAAGCTTTCTTT; CDR3 protein: CASSLGTGGSGTEAFF
clone size: .; V gene: TRBV9; D gene: .; J gene: TRBJ1-5; CDR3 DNA: TGTGCCAGCAGCGTATCAGGGCAGAGAAATCAGCCCCAGCATTTT; CDR3 protein: CASSVSGQRNQPQHF